The rows below give T cell receptor beta chains drawn from one sample of a study of human T cells and chemical hapten exposure. One entry per CDR3 protein, called by TCRdb with MiXCR from the 5' RACE reads. Among about 81,000 distinct CDR3 sequences listed, under 10% were seen once. The receptors shown here come from a male donor in good health. Each CDR3 is given with its conserved first and last residue. Rows may omit the clone size; those that give it use once, few, many or a size class.

clone_size j_call v_call cdr3_aa
NA TRBJ2-7 TRBV27 CASTRTGGYEQYF
NA TRBJ1-5 TRBV10-2 CASSGYSNQPQHF
few TRBJ2-1 TRBV12-3/TRBV12-4 CASSFSPGVSNEQFF
few TRBJ2-3 TRBV29-1 CSVESGWADTQYF
few TRBJ2-3 TRBV12-3/TRBV12-4 CASSADTAVDTQYF
many TRBJ2-5 TRBV4-1 CASSQPPGGGPETQYF
many TRBJ2-3 TRBV5-1 CASRVSSGIGDTQYF
few TRBJ1-6 TRBV2 CASSESTGFNSPLHF
many TRBJ2-5 TRBV7-4 CASSFMQGPQETQYF
medium-sized TRBJ2-3 TRBV6-4 CASSDGRATDTQYF
NA TRBJ1-5 TRBV6-5 CASSYDGWYQPQHF
few TRBJ2-7 TRBV9 CASSVAGTGNSYEQYF
NA TRBJ2-5 TRBV7-2 CASSLVAGGFETQYF
NA TRBJ2-3 TRBV7-2 CASSYSGPRTDTQYF
NA TRBJ1-1 TRBV27 CASSSGQGPLMNTEAFF
few TRBJ1-4 TRBV9 CASSVGQSNEKLFF
NA TRBJ1-5 TRBV7-8 CASSQGQNRRSNQPQHF
few TRBJ2-3 TRBV9 CASSPHGGAVLTDTQYF